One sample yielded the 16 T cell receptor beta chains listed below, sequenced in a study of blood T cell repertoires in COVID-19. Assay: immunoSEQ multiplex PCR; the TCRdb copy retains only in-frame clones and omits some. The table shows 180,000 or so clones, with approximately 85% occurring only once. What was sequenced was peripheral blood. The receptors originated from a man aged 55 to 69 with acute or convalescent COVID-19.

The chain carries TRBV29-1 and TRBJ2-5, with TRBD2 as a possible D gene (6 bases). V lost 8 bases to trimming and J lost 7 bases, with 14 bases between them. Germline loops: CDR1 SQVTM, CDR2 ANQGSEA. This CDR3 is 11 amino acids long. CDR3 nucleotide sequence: TGCAGCTCGGGGGACTTGGCGACCCAGTACTTC. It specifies CSSGDLATQYF. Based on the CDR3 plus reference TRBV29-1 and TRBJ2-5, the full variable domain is SAVISQKPSRDICQRGTSLTIQCQVDSQVTMMFWYRQQPGQSLTLIATANQGSEATYESGFVIDKFPISRPNLTFSTLTVSNMSPEDSSIYLCSSGDLATQYFGPGTRLLVL.

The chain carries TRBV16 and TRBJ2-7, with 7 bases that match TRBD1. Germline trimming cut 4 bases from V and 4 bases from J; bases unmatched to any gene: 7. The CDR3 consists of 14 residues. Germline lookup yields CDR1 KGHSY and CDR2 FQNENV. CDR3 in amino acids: CASSLRQGRYEQYF. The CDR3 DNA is TGTGCCAGCAGCCTCCGACAGGGTAGGTACGAGCAGTACTTC.

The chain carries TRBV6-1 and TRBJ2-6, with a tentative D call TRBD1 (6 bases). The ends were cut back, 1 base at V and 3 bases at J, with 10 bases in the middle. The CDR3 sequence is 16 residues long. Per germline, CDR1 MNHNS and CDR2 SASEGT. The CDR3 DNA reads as TGTGCCAGCAGTGAAGGGGGGCGAGGTGGGGCCAACGTCCTGACTTTC. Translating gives CASSEGGRGGANVLTF.

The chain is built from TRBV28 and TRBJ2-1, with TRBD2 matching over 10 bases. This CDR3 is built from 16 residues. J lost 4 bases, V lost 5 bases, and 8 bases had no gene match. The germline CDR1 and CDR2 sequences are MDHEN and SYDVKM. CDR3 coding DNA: TGTGCCAGCAGTCCCCAGGGACTAGCGAATTACAATGAGCAGTTCTTC. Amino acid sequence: CASSPQGLANYNEQFF.

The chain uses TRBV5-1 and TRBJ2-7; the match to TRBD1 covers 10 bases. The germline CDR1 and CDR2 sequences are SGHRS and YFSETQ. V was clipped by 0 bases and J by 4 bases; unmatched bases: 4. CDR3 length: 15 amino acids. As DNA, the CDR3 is TGCGCCAGCAGCTTGGGACAGGGGGCAGCTTACGAGCAGTACTTC. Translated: CASSLGQGAAYEQYF.

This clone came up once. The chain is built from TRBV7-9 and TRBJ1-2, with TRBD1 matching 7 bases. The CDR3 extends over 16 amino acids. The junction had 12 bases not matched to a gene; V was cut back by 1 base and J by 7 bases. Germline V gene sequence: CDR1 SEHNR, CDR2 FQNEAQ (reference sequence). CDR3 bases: TGTGCCAGCAGCTTAGGAGACCCACAGGGGACGGGTGGCTACACCTTC. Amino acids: CASSLGDPQGTGGYTF.

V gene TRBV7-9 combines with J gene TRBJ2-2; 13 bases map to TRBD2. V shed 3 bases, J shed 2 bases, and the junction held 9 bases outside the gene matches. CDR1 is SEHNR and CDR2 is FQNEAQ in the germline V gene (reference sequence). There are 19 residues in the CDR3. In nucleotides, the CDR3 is TGTGCCAGCAGCTTTGCGACTAGCGGGAGGAGACGTAACACCGGGGAGCTGTTTTTT. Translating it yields CASSFATSGRRRNTGELFF.

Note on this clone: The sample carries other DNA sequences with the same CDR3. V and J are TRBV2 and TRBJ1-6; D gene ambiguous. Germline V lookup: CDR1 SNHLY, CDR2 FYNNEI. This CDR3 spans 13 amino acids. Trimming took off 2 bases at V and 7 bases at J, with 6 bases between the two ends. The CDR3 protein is CASSEMRNSPLHF. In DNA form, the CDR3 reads TGTGCCAGCAGTGAAATGAGAAATTCACCCCTCCACTTT.

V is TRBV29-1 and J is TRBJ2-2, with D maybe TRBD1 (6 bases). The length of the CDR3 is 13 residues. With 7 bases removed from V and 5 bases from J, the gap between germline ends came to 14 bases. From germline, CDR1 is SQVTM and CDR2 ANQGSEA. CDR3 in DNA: TGCAGCGCCTCTACAGGGTTTACCGGGGAGCTGTTTTTT. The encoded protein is CSASTGFTGELFF.

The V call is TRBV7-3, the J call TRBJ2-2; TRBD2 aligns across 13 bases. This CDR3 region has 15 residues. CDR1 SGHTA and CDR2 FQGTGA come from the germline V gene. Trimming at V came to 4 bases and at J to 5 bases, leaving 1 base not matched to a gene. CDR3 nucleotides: TGTGCCAGCAGCTGGACTAGCGGGGGTACCGGGGAGCTGTTTTTT. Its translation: CASSWTSGGTGELFF.

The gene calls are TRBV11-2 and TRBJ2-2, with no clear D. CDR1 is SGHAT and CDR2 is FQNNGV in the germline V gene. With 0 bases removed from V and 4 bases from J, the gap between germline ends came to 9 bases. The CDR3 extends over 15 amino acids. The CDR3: CASSLDGGSTGELFF. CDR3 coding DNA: TGTGCCAGCAGCTTAGACGGCGGATCCACCGGGGAGCTGTTTTTT.

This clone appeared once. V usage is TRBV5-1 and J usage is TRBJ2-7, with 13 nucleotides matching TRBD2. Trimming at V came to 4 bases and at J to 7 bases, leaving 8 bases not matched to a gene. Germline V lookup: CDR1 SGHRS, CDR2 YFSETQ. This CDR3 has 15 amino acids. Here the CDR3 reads CASSTGLAGAGEQYF. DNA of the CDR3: TGCGCCAGCAGCACCGGACTAGCGGGAGCTGGTGAGCAGTACTTC.

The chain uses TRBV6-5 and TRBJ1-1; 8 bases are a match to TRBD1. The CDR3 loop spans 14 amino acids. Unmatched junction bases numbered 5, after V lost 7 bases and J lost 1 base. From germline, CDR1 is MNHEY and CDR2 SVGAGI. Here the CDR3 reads CASNTGTGNTEAFF. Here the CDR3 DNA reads TGTGCCAGCAACACCGGGACAGGGAACACTGAAGCTTTCTTT.

Written as DNA, the CDR3 is TGTGCCAGCACCTATTCCGGGGAGCTGTTTTTT. This encodes CASTYSGELFF. This chain connects TRBV6-5 to TRBJ2-2; D gene unclear. V was shortened by 7 bases and J by 6 bases, with 6 bases between the two germline ends. Looked up from germline, CDR1 is MNHEY and CDR2 is SVGAGI. This CDR3 has 11 amino acids.

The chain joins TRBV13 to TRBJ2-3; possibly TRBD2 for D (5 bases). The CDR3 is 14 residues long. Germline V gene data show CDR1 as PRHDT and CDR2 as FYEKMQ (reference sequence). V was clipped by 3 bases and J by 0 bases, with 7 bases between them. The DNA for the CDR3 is TGTGCCAGCAGCTTCGGCGGGAGCACAGATACGCAGTATTTT. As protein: CASSFGGSTDTQYF.

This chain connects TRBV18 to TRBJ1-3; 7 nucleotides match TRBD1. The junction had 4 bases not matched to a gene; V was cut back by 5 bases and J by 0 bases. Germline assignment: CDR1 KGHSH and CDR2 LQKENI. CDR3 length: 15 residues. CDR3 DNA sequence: TGTGCCAGCTCAACCGACAGGGTCTCTGGAAACACCATATATTTT. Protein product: CASSTDRVSGNTIYF.